The entry below describes one T cell receptor beta chain. Its target is not known. Combining a sample-barcoded 5' primer with a J-beta primer mix, a second PCR ran for roughly 7 to 12 cycles. Every single cDNA molecule received a tag from a template-switch adaptor with 12 random nucleotides. TCRdb itself ran the 5' RACE reads through MiXCR, one entry per CDR3 protein. Altogether roughly 500,000 distinct CDR3 sequences are present, roughly a quarter being singletons, with the ten largest covering less than 20%. A minimum of 7 million PBMCs was isolated per sample. This sample is drawn from a study of blood T cells in healthy people across ages. About the research overall: Template switching picked up about one barcoded beta molecule for each two T cells.

V was pared by 3 bases and J by 5 bases, with 16 bases of the junction left unmatched. The germline V gene encodes CDR1 DFQATT and CDR2 SNEGSKA (reference sequence). CDR3 length: 18 amino acids. Findings of the study overall: Older individuals had lower TCR beta diversity per million T cells (the decline was roughly linear).

The TCR sequence derives from a woman between 65 and 79 years old in good health. The sample was blood. The V gene is TRBV20-1, the J gene TRBJ2-5, with 12 positions matching TRBD2. As DNA, the CDR3 is TGCAGTGCTAGCCCCGACTCGATCCTAGCGGGGGGGTCCGAGACCCAGTACTTC. Its protein product is CSASPDSILAGGSETQYF.